One TCR beta chain is described in this entry. Looked up from germline, CDR1 is SGHVS and CDR2 is FQNEAQ. With 6 bases clipped from V and 2 bases from J, the junction kept 8 bases outside the gene matches. The CDR3 runs to 15 residues. The repertoire was sequenced with immunoSEQ multiplex PCR; TCRdb's copy has only in-frame clones and lacks some. The repertoire has around 200,000 clones, approximately 78% of them found once; the top ten carry more than 9%. This entry is derived from a study of blood T cell repertoires in COVID-19. The chain employs TRBV7-8 and TRBJ2-7, with TRBD1 identical over 9 bases. The sequence came from a woman older than 75 with acute or convalescent COVID-19. The sample taken for sequencing was peripheral blood. For the CDR3, the DNA is TGTGCCAGCAGTCTTGACAGGGGGGGCCCCTACGAGCAGTACTTC. The encoded protein is CASSLDRGGPYEQYF.